Each of the 28 T cell receptor beta chains below was sequenced from the same sample in a study of blood T cells in healthy people across ages. A second PCR of about 7 to 12 cycles used a sample-barcoded 5' primer and a J-beta primer mix. TCRdb reprocessed the 5' RACE reads via MiXCR and lists one record per CDR3 protein. The sample has hundreds of thousands of distinct CDR3 sequences; under 30% are singletons. Source material: blood. The receptors come from a woman older than 75 in good health.

This clonotype has ten or more counts. The rearrangement uses TRBV2 and TRBJ2-4; tentatively, D is TRBD1 (5 bases). Germline V lookup: CDR1 SNHLY, CDR2 FYNNEI. The length of the CDR3 is 15 residues. V was trimmed by 3 bases and J by 6 bases, leaving 15 bases between them. The CDR3 protein is CASSDSLRGINIQYF. The CDR3 nucleotides are TGTGCCAGCAGTGATTCCCTAAGGGGTATAAACATTCAGTACTTC.

The chain couples TRBV19 to TRBJ2-5, with unresolved D. In germline, CDR1 is LNHDA, CDR2 SQIVND (reference sequence). Trimming left V 2 bases short and J 1 base short, with 8 bases between. The CDR3 is 14 residues long. The CDR3 sequence is CASSIRSSQETQYF. The CDR3 DNA follows: TGTGCCAGTAGTATAAGGAGCAGCCAAGAGACCCAGTACTTC.

This clonotype was seen at least ten times. This chain connects TRBV20-1 to TRBJ2-3, with 9 bases lining up with TRBD2. Germline CDR1 reads DFQATT; CDR2 reads SNEGSKA (reference sequence). V was pared by 0 bases and J by 2 bases, with 6 bases of the junction left unmatched. This CDR3 contains 16 residues. The CDR3 bases are TGCAGTGCTAGAGAGGCTAGCGGGGATCTCACAGATACGCAGTATTTT. It codes for CSAREASGDLTDTQYF.

As for this clonotype: This could be a read error, since a much larger clone is one nucleotide away. The V and J genes are TRBV2 and TRBJ1-2; D not certain. CDR3 size: 15 residues. The germline gives CDR1 SNHLY, CDR2 FYNNEI. The DNA for the CDR3 is TGTACCAGCAACTACAAGACGGCTACTAACTATGGCTACACCTTC. This gives the protein CTSNYKTATNYGYTF.

The chain is built from TRBV2 and TRBJ2-2; 11 bases line up with TRBD1. The CDR3 consists of 12 residues. Looked up from germline, CDR1 is SNHLY and CDR2 is FYNNEI. CDR3 DNA sequence: TGTGCGGGACAGGGGGGATCCGGGGAGCTGTTTTTT. Residues: CAGQGGSGELFF.

Details on this clonotype: This may come from a read error, since a much larger clone is one base off. The chain couples TRBV25-1 to TRBJ2-3; 9 positions match TRBD2. The junction had 15 bases not matched to a gene; V was cut back by 5 bases and J by 3 bases. CDR1 and CDR2 (germline): MGHDK, SYGVNS. CDR3 size: 18 residues. CDR3 bases: TGTGCCAGCAGTTCCCAGTCCCGACTAGCGGAGGGAACAGATACGCAGTATTTT. The encoded protein is CASSSQSRLAEGTDTQYF.

The table lists this clonotype with many counts. The chain is built from TRBV27 and TRBJ1-2, with 9 bases matching TRBD1. After removal of 5 bases from V and 9 bases from J, the junction contained 13 bases not matched to a gene. Germline values: CDR1 MNHEY, CDR2 SMNVEV (reference sequence). The CDR3 contains 15 residues. This chain's CDR3 is CASSPNIGTGRRYTF. The CDR3 DNA sequence: TGTGCCAGCAGTCCGAACATCGGGACAGGGCGGCGCTACACCTTC.

The CDR3 nucleotides read TGTGCCAGCAGTTTATCCCGCCAGGGGCTCGAGCAGTACTTC. Translated, it gives CASSLSRQGLEQYF. The chain carries TRBV27 and TRBJ2-7, with D possibly TRBD1 on 6 matching bases. This CDR3 contains 14 residues. Trimming took 0 bases from V and 6 from J, leaving 12 bases between them. In germline, CDR1 is MNHEY, CDR2 SMNVEV (reference sequence).

This clonotype was detected many times. The CDR3 nucleotides read TGCAGCGTCGGGCAGGGTATTGACTATGGCTACACCTTC. It yields the protein CSVGQGIDYGYTF. The chain joins TRBV29-1 to TRBJ1-2; tentatively, D is TRBD1 (5 bases). Per the germline V gene, CDR1 is SQVTM and CDR2 is ANQGSEA. CDR3 length: 13 residues. V shed 6 bases and J shed 3 bases, with 14 bases lying between them.

This clonotype has just a few counts. The gene calls are TRBV12-3 or TRBV12-4 and TRBJ1-5, with a weak D call TRBD1 (5 bases). This CDR3 comprises 16 residues. V was shortened by 3 bases and J by 5 bases, with 17 bases between the two germline ends. CDR3 amino acids: CASSFAGRGGDQPQHF. CDR3 DNA: TGTGCCAGCAGTTTCGCGGGGCGTGGGGGGGATCAGCCCCAGCATTTT.

This clonotype was detected ten times or more. The gene calls are TRBV7-2 and TRBJ1-2; 7 bases align to TRBD1. Trimming cost V 5 bases and J 4 bases; bases outside gene matches: 10. This CDR3 contains 15 residues. The germline CDR1 and CDR2 sequences are SGHTA and FQGNSA. DNA of the CDR3: TGTGCCAGCAGCCCTCGGACAGGAGATTCCTATGGCTACACCTTC. Amino acid sequence: CASSPRTGDSYGYTF.

Details on this clonotype: One base away lies a much larger clone, so this may be a sequencing read error. The chain combines TRBV6-1 with TRBJ2-1; D not resolved. The CDR3 is 13 residues long. Germline loops: CDR1 MNHNS, CDR2 SASEGT. CDR3 DNA sequence: TGTGCCAGCAGTGTGCCACTTTACACTGAGCAGTTCTTC. This gives the protein CASSVPLYTEQFF.

Details on this clonotype: This could be a read error, since a much larger clone is one nucleotide away. CDR3 nucleotide sequence: TGTGCCAGCAGCAGAATAGCGGGGGGTTACAATGAGCAGTACTTC. This sequence encodes CASSRIAGGYNEQYF. This sequence joins TRBV7-2 and TRBJ2-1; 10 bases align to TRBD2. The J call is in doubt because the DNA end fits TRBJ2-7 better. Germline values: CDR1 SGHTA, CDR2 FQGNSA. The CDR3 length is 15 residues.

The chain joins TRBV7-2 to TRBJ2-1; 14 nucleotides agree with TRBD2. The CDR3 extends over 16 amino acids. The germline V gene has CDR1 SGHTA and CDR2 FQGNSA. Trimming cost V 1 base and J 8 bases; bases outside gene matches: 4. The chain's CDR3 is CASSLGTSGRNDEQFF. CDR3 sequence (DNA): TGTGCCAGCAGCTTAGGGACTAGCGGGAGGAACGATGAGCAGTTCTTC.

The chain is built from TRBV7-2 and TRBJ2-1, with D perhaps assigned TRBD1 or TRBD2 (5 bases each). Judging by the DNA end, TRBJ2-7 fits better; the J call may be wrong. CDR3 size: 15 residues. Germline lookup yields CDR1 SGHTA and CDR2 FQGNSA. CDR3 amino acids: CASSSGTRSYNEQYF. The CDR3 nucleotides are TGTGCCAGCAGCTCCGGGACGCGGTCCTACAATGAGCAGTACTTC.

This clonotype was detected only a few times. The chain links TRBV7-2 to TRBJ1-5; TRBD1 agrees at 10 bases. J was trimmed by 6 bases and V by 4 bases; bases with no gene match: 6. The CDR3 sequence is 15 residues long. The germline V gene encodes CDR1 SGHTA and CDR2 FQGNSA. DNA of the CDR3: TGTGCCAGCAGCTCGACAGGGGGCGCATCTCAGCCCCAGCATTTT. As protein: CASSSTGGASQPQHF.

In this sample, this clonotype turned up a few times. The chain employs TRBV30 and TRBJ1-2, with D uncertain. CDR3 size: 12 residues. V was pared by 4 bases and J by 2 bases, with 8 bases between. Germline assignment: CDR1 GTSNPN and CDR2 SVGIG (reference sequence). The CDR3 DNA reads as TGTGCCTGGACAAAAGAAAACTATGGCTACACCTTC. Its translation is CAWTKENYGYTF. The variable domain in full, completed from reference TRBV30 and TRBJ1-2, reads SQTIHQWPATLVQPVGSPLSLECTVEGTSNPNLYWYRQAAGRGLQLLFYSVGIGQISSEVPQNLSASRPQDRQFILSSKKLLLSDSGFYLCAWTKENYGYTFGSGTRLTVV.

This clonotype was counted ten times or more. The rearrangement uses TRBV12-3 or TRBV12-4 and TRBJ2-3, with 7 positions matching TRBD2. There are 14 residues in the CDR3. V trimming: 3 bases; J trimming: 6 bases; junction bases outside the gene matches: 6. The CDR3, as DNA: TGTGCCAGCAGTTTCGGGTCCGGGGGGGATACGCAGTATTTT. Its translation is CASSFGSGGDTQYF.

Remarks on this clonotype: The final CDR3 position lacks the conserved phenylalanine or tryptophan, pointing to a likely read error. This chain uses TRBV5-5 with TRBJ2-7, with 11 bases fitting TRBD2. V shed 5 bases and J 5 bases; nucleotides not matched to a gene: 12. The CDR3 spans 16 residues. Per the germline V gene, CDR1 is SGHKS and CDR2 is YYEKEE (reference sequence). CDR3 DNA: TGTGCCAGCAGAATAACCGGACTAGCGGGTGGCCACGAGCAGTACATC. Its protein is CASRITGLAGGHEQYI.

This clonotype has a count of ten or more. V is TRBV9 and J is TRBJ1-4; no clear D gene. V was pared by 1 base and J by 2 bases, with 6 bases between. Germline V gene sequence: CDR1 SGDLS, CDR2 YYNGEE. CDR3 length: 14 amino acids. The CDR3 reads CASSVQQTNEKLFF. The DNA for the CDR3 is TGTGCCAGCAGCGTACAACAGACTAATGAAAAACTGTTTTTT.

This clonotype was recorded many times. The CDR3 here is CATFAGTSGTDTQYF. CDR3 in DNA: TGTGCCACTTTCGCCGGGACTAGCGGAACAGATACGCAGTATTTT. The gene calls are TRBV6-5 and TRBJ2-3; 11 nucleotides align to TRBD2. The V segment lost 10 bases and the J segment 3 bases; nucleotides outside the gene matches: 9. Germline V CDR1 and CDR2: MNHEY, SVGAGI. This CDR3 has 15 amino acids.

The chain recombines TRBV28 with TRBJ2-1; D might be TRBD1 (6 bases). V lost 3 bases to trimming and J lost 4 bases, with 13 bases between them. The CDR3 is made up of 15 amino acids. Germline V gives CDR1 MDHEN, CDR2 SYDVKM. CDR3 loop: CASSFLGALYNEQFF. The CDR3 nucleotides are TGTGCCAGCAGTTTCCTGGGGGCACTTTACAATGAGCAGTTCTTC.

This clonotype has more than one count but fewer than ten. The chain carries TRBV6-5 and TRBJ1-1, with D unclear. The CDR3 is 14 residues long. Trimming cost V 4 bases and J 4 bases, with 13 bases left between them. Germline-derived CDR1 and CDR2 are MNHEY and SVGAGI. CDR3 region: CASSFGQSGTEAFF. CDR3 sequence (DNA): TGTGCCAGCAGTTTCGGGCAATCTGGCACTGAAGCTTTCTTT.

The chain couples TRBV18 to TRBJ2-6; 7 nucleotides line up with TRBD2. There are 19 residues in the CDR3. V gave up 3 bases and J gave up 0 bases; unmatched junction bases: 11. Germline CDR1 is KGHSH and CDR2 is LQKENI. The CDR3 region has the DNA TGTGCCAGCTCACCTGTAGAGCTCGGGGACTACTCTGGGGCCAACGTCCTGACTTTC. Translated: CASSPVELGDYSGANVLTF.

This clonotype appeared many times. The chain couples TRBV15 to TRBJ1-2, with 9 bases identical to TRBD1. The trim removed 5 bases at V and 2 bases at J, leaving 9 bases unmatched. The V gene's germline CDR1 is LNHNV and CDR2 YYDKDF (reference sequence). This CDR3 spans 16 amino acids. CDR3 amino acids: CATSRRPGTGNYGYTF. Written as DNA, the CDR3 is TGTGCCACCAGCCGTCGTCCCGGGACAGGGAACTATGGCTACACCTTC.

The chain uses TRBV28 and TRBJ1-1, with D possibly being TRBD1 (5 bases). The CDR3 extends over 11 amino acids. Trimming stripped 10 bases from V and 5 bases from J, with 11 bases between. Germline V gene lookup returns CDR1 MDHEN and CDR2 SYDVKM. CDR3 in amino acids: CAIHGGTEAFF. CDR3 DNA: TGTGCCATTCATGGGGGGACTGAAGCTTTCTTT.

This clonotype was found a few times. This chain joins TRBV2 and TRBJ2-3; 8 positions match TRBD2. V was clipped by 7 bases and J by 4 bases; unmatched bases: 10. This CDR3 region has 15 residues. Looked up from germline, CDR1 is SNHLY and CDR2 is FYNNEI. DNA of the CDR3: TGTGCCAGCATCAGGGACGGGGGGGCCCCAGATACGCAGTATTTT. Translation: CASIRDGGAPDTQYF.

At least ten counts were recorded for this clonotype. The chain has TRBV6-2 or TRBV6-3 and TRBJ2-2; the D call may be TRBD1 or TRBD2 (5 bases each). The CDR3 sequence is 15 residues long. CDR1 and CDR2 (germline): MNHEY, SVGEGT. The ends were cut back, 3 bases at V and 6 bases at J, with 14 bases in the middle. CDR3 in amino acids: CASSYRDPGAGELFF. CDR3 bases: TGTGCCAGCAGTTATCGGGACCCCGGGGCCGGGGAGCTGTTTTTT.